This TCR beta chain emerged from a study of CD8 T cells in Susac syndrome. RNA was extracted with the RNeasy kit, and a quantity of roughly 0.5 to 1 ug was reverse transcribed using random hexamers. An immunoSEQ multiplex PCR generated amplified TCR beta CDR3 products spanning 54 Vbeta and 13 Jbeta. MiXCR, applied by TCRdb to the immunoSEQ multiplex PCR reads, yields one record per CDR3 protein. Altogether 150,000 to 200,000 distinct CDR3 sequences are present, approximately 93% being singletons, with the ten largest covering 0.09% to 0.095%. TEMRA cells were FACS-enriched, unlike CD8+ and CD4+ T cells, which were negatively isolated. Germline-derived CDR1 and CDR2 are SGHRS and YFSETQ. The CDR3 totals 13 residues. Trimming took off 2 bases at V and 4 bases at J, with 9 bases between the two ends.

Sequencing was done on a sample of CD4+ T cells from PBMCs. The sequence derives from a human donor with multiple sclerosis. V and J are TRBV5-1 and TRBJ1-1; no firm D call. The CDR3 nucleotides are TGCGCCAGCAGCTTATCAGATACCACTGAAGCTTTCTTT. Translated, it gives CASSLSDTTEAFF.